A single sample is the source of the 18 T cell receptor beta chains below, sequenced in a study of cytomegalovirus exposure and HLA in healthy donors. Primers: 60 Vbeta forward and 13 Jbeta reverse. Clones were read by immunoSEQ multiplex PCR, and TCRdb kept only the in-frame ones, dropping some. The sample records fewer than 110,000 clones, roughly 80% being singletons. Sequenced material: PBMCs. Every receptor here comes from a man younger than 45 in good health and CMV-seronegative.

The chain joins TRBV6-1 to TRBJ1-1; D is uncertain. V was clipped by 1 base and J by 4 bases, with 13 bases between them. CDR3 length: 15 amino acids. CDR1 is MNHNS and CDR2 is SASEGT in the germline V gene. The CDR3 reads CASSEGAAGSTEAFF. DNA of the CDR3: TGTGCCAGCAGTGAAGGGGCAGCGGGGAGCACTGAAGCTTTCTTT.

V gene TRBV23-1 combines with J gene TRBJ2-7; D call uncertain. TRBV23-1 is noted as an ORF with a role that remains uncertain. This CDR3 contains 13 residues. Trimming took 7 bases from V and 3 from J, leaving 13 bases between them. The CDR3: CASNQQNFYEQYF. In DNA, the CDR3 is TGCGCCAGCAATCAGCAAAACTTCTACGAGCAGTACTTC.

Notes on this clone: Other DNA sequences of this sample code for an identical CDR3. V usage is TRBV6-5 and J usage is TRBJ1-1; D may be TRBD1 (6 bases). The CDR3 has 14 amino acids. Germline CDR1 reads MNHEY; CDR2 reads SVGAGI. Trimming shortened V by 2 bases and J by 4 bases, and 11 bases separated the two germline ends. CDR3 sequence: CASSYAGVATEAFF. CDR3 bases: TGTGCCAGCAGTTACGCAGGGGTGGCCACTGAAGCTTTCTTT.

The V gene is TRBV11-2, the J gene TRBJ1-1, with 7 bases lining up with TRBD1. Germline-derived CDR1 and CDR2 are SGHAT and FQNNGV. With V trimmed by 5 bases and J by 4 bases, 13 bases remained unmatched. This CDR3 has 16 residues. The CDR3 region is CASSPRSAGGRTEAFF. The CDR3 nucleotides read TGTGCCAGCAGCCCCAGGTCGGCAGGGGGACGCACTGAAGCTTTCTTT.

In its sample, this clone was seen once. The rearrangement joins TRBV7-9 to TRBJ2-5; 8 bases align to TRBD1. There are 16 residues in the CDR3. CDR1 SEHNR and CDR2 FQNEAQ come from the germline V gene (reference sequence). Germline trimming cut 1 base from V and 5 bases from J; bases unmatched to any gene: 9. The CDR3 protein is CASSLGTGQGRETQYF. For the CDR3, the DNA is TGTGCCAGCAGCTTAGGCACAGGACAGGGAAGGGAGACCCAGTACTTC.

The CDR3 loop is CASSLVQGAYYGYTF. The CDR3 DNA sequence: TGTGCCAGCAGCTTAGTACAGGGGGCCTACTATGGCTACACCTTC. The chain joins TRBV11-2 to TRBJ1-2; 9 nucleotides match TRBD1. Looked up from germline, CDR1 is SGHAT and CDR2 is FQNNGV. V was clipped by 1 base and J by 3 bases; unmatched bases: 3. The CDR3 contains 15 residues. The whole variable domain, remainder taken from reference TRBV11-2 and TRBJ1-2, is EAGVAQSPRYKIIEKRQSVAFWCNPISGHATLYWYQQILGQGPKLLIQFQNNGVVDDSQLPKDRFSAERLKGVDSTLKIQPAKLEDSAVYLCASSLVQGAYYGYTFGSGTRLTVV.

The genes are TRBV25-1 and TRBJ2-1; D is possibly TRBD2 (5 bases). V was cut by 4 bases and J by 7 bases, with 14 bases left in between. The V gene's germline CDR1 is MGHDK and CDR2 SYGVNS. This CDR3 region has 14 residues. Here the CDR3 DNA reads TGTGCCAGCAGTGGACTCGGGGTGAGGAATGAGCAGTTCTTC. Its translation: CASSGLGVRNEQFF.

This rearrangement joins TRBV7-9 to TRBJ2-1; tentatively, D is TRBD1 (6 bases). The CDR3 runs 14 residues. The V end was cut by 5 bases, the J end by 2 bases, with 10 bases between. CDR1 SEHNR and CDR2 FQNEAQ come from the germline V gene (reference sequence). CDR3 DNA sequence: TGTGCCAGCAGCACCGGGACAACCTACAATGAGCAGTTCTTC. This sequence encodes CASSTGTTYNEQFF.

The CDR3 sequence: CASSSLAGGPDGVQFF. The DNA for the CDR3 is TGCGCCAGCAGCTCCCTAGCGGGAGGTCCTGATGGGGTGCAGTTCTTC. V is TRBV5-1 and J is TRBJ2-1, with 11 bases that match TRBD2. The CDR3 has 16 amino acids. V was pared by 3 bases and J by 12 bases, with 14 bases of the junction left unmatched. Germline V gives CDR1 SGHRS, CDR2 YFSETQ.

Regarding this clone: The identical CDR3 is also encoded by other nucleotide sequences in the sample. The chain employs TRBV19 and TRBJ2-1; D perhaps matches TRBD2 (5 bases). This CDR3 is 14 amino acids long. V lost 6 bases to trimming and J lost 0 bases, with 9 bases between them. Germline assignment: CDR1 LNHDA and CDR2 SQIVND (reference sequence). The chain's CDR3 is CASSLASSYNEQFF. CDR3 DNA sequence: TGTGCCAGTAGCTTAGCGAGCTCCTACAATGAGCAGTTCTTC.

The chain joins TRBV29-1 to TRBJ1-5; perhaps TRBD1 as D (6 bases). Germline CDR1 and CDR2: SQVTM and ANQGSEA. Trimming pared 7 bases from V and 6 bases from J, leaving 13 bases between. This CDR3 has 12 residues. The CDR3 coding sequence is TGCAGCGCCGCGGGGGCGGGTCAGCCCCAGCATTTT. This sequence encodes CSAAGAGQPQHF. The full variable domain, rest sourced from reference TRBV29-1 and TRBJ1-5, is SAVISQKPSRDICQRGTSLTIQCQVDSQVTMMFWYRQQPGQSLTLIATANQGSEATYESGFVIDKFPISRPNLTFSTLTVSNMSPEDSSIYLCSAAGAGQPQHFGDGTRLSIL.

This clone came up a few times. The chain carries TRBV28 and TRBJ1-6; D is perhaps TRBD1 (6 bases). Trimming removed 6 bases from V and 10 bases from J, with 13 bases in between. The CDR3 sequence is 13 residues long. Germline assignment: CDR1 MDHEN and CDR2 SYDVKM. CDR3 amino acids: CASRGGESSPLHF. The DNA for the CDR3 is TGTGCCAGCAGAGGGGGAGAAAGCTCACCCCTCCACTTT.

This chain connects TRBV28 to TRBJ2-1, with D possibly matching TRBD2 (7 bases). The CDR3 extends over 16 amino acids. The V gene lost 7 bases and the J gene lost 2 bases, with 18 bases spanning the gap. The germline V gene has CDR1 MDHEN and CDR2 SYDVKM. CDR3 residues: CASTLGGGRPYNEQFF. CDR3 DNA sequence: TGTGCCAGCACCCTAGGGGGGGGTAGGCCCTACAATGAGCAGTTCTTC.

The chain is built from TRBV28 and TRBJ1-5, with TRBD1 matching over 8 bases. With 2 bases clipped from V and 5 bases from J, the junction kept 5 bases outside the gene matches. CDR3 length: 15 amino acids. Germline V gene data show CDR1 as MDHEN and CDR2 as SYDVKM. CDR3 protein: CASSLDRGRYQPQHF. For the CDR3, the DNA is TGTGCCAGCAGTTTAGACAGGGGACGTTATCAGCCCCAGCATTTT.

V gene TRBV28 combines with J gene TRBJ1-1; D unclear. Germline lookup yields CDR1 MDHEN and CDR2 SYDVKM. This CDR3 is 12 amino acids long. V lost 1 base and J lost 6, with 6 bases in between. The CDR3 loop reads CASSLYSAEAFF. CDR3 DNA sequence: TGTGCCAGCAGTTTATATAGTGCTGAAGCTTTCTTT.

V gene TRBV2 combines with J gene TRBJ2-7, with 7 bases that match TRBD1. Per germline, CDR1 SNHLY and CDR2 FYNNEI. The CDR3 extends over 17 amino acids. After removal of 0 bases from V and 0 bases from J, the junction contained 8 bases not matched to a gene. The CDR3 DNA reads as TGTGCCAGCAGTGAAGCGAGGTCGGGACAGACCTCCTACGAGCAGTACTTC. Protein sequence: CASSEARSGQTSYEQYF.

V gene TRBV29-1 combines with J gene TRBJ2-3; 8 positions match TRBD1. Germline trimming cut 6 bases from V and 1 base from J; bases unmatched to any gene: 3. The CDR3 is 13 amino acids. Germline values: CDR1 SQVTM, CDR2 ANQGSEA. The CDR3 is CSVTGQGTDTQYF. DNA of the CDR3: TGCAGCGTCACGGGACAGGGCACAGATACGCAGTATTTT.

This chain connects TRBV7-3 to TRBJ2-5, with D maybe TRBD2 (6 bases). Per germline, CDR1 SGHTA and CDR2 FQGTGA. The CDR3 loop spans 15 amino acids. Trimming took off 3 bases at V and 0 bases at J, with 11 bases between the two ends. The CDR3 DNA is TGTGCCAGCAGCTTGTCGGGGGACGACCAAGAGACCCAGTACTTC. This gives the protein CASSLSGDDQETQYF.